Shown below are 5 T cell receptor beta chains from a single sample sequenced in a study of T cell repertoires in cytomegalovirus infection. These receptors have no known antigen. MiXCR, run by TCRdb on the reads, gives a single entry per CDR3 protein. The sample consists of 250,000 to 300,000 distinct CDR3 sequences, approximately 22% of them appearing once. The starting material was cultured PBMCs, obtained from culture after CMV antigen stimulation. The source is a human donor in good health (CMV status not recorded). Some clones in this sample may be carry-over from other donors' samples.

J is TRBJ1-1 and V is TRBV4-2, with D tentatively TRBD1 (6 bases). V was shortened by 3 bases and J by 3 bases, with 11 bases between the two germline ends. The length of the CDR3 is 14 residues. Germline assignment: CDR1 LGHNA and CDR2 YNFKEQ. In DNA, the CDR3 is TGTGCCAGCAGCCAGGGAGGGGGACACACTGAAGCTTTCTTT. Protein sequence: CASSQGGGHTEAFF.

This sequence joins TRBV6-8 and TRBJ2-7, with D possibly matching TRBD1 (5 bases). The CDR3 is made up of 14 amino acids. Germline loops: CDR1 MNHGY, CDR2 SAAAGT. The V end was cut by 6 bases, the J end by 2 bases, with 14 bases between. The CDR3 DNA reads TGTGCCAGCAGAAACGCAGGGTCCCCCTACGAGCAGTACTTC. As protein: CASRNAGSPYEQYF.

The gene calls are TRBV11-3 and TRBJ2-2; TRBD1 aligns across 9 bases. The CDR3 covers 16 residues. CDR1 is SGHNT, CDR2 YENEEA, per germline. V was clipped by 5 bases and J by 1 base; unmatched bases: 5. CDR3 loop: CASSKYRGQNTGELFF. In DNA form, the CDR3 reads TGTGCCAGCAGCAAATACAGGGGGCAGAACACCGGGGAGCTGTTTTTT.

Only a few counts were recorded for this clonotype. V gene TRBV11-3 combines with J gene TRBJ1-6, with D perhaps TRBD1 (5 bases). This CDR3 is built from 13 residues. The germline V gene encodes CDR1 SGHNT and CDR2 YENEEA. Between the trimmed V and J ends, which lost 5 bases and 6 bases, there was a span of 8 bases. This CDR3 is CASSTGSNSPLHF. The CDR3 DNA sequence: TGTGCCAGCAGCACAGGAAGTAATTCACCCCTCCACTTT. The entire variable domain, with the rest obtained from reference TRBV11-3 and TRBJ1-6, is as follows: EAGVVQSPRYKIIEKKQPVAFWCNPISGHNTLYWYLQNLGQGPELLIRYENEEAVDDSQLPKDRFSAERLKGVDSTLKIQPAELGDSAVYLCASSTGSNSPLHFGNGTRLTVT.

The V and J genes are TRBV7-6 and TRBJ2-1, with 7 bases that match TRBD2. Germline lookup yields CDR1 SGHVS and CDR2 FNYEAQ. V lost 3 bases to trimming and J lost 8 bases; unmatched junction nucleotides: 7. CDR3 size: 14 residues. This CDR3 is CASSFREGSDEQFF. Here the CDR3 DNA reads TGTGCCAGCAGCTTCAGGGAGGGGAGCGATGAGCAGTTCTTC.